These 9 T cell receptor beta chains were all obtained from the same sample, sequenced in a study of neurological immune-mediated disorders. MiXCR, run by TCRdb on the 5' RACE reads, gives a single entry per CDR3 protein. The sample shows roughly 30,000 distinct CDR3 sequences, approximately 5% of them seen only once. The sequencing sample was made of CD4+ T cells from blood. The receptors were sampled from a woman in her 50s in good health.

In its sample, this clonotype was seen many times. The V call is TRBV28, the J call TRBJ1-4, with D maybe TRBD1 (5 bases). The germline gives CDR1 MDHEN, CDR2 SYDVKM. With 6 bases removed from V and 5 bases from J, the gap between germline ends came to 19 bases. The CDR3 is 16 amino acids. Here the CDR3 DNA reads TGTGCCAGCAGCCTACGTCTCGGGACGGTAAATGAAAAACTGTTTTTT. Protein product: CASSLRLGTVNEKLFF.

This clonotype has ten or more counts. The chain carries TRBV14 and TRBJ2-2; 11 bases align to TRBD1. V shed 4 bases, J shed 6 bases, and the junction held 4 bases outside the gene matches. CDR3 length: 15 amino acids. CDR1 SGHDN and CDR2 FVKESK come from the germline V gene. The DNA for the CDR3 is TGTGCCAGCAGCCGTTGGACAGGGGGCCCCGGGGAGCTGTTTTTT. It codes for CASSRWTGGPGELFF.

This clonotype was counted ten times or more. The rearrangement joins TRBV20-1 to TRBJ1-1; TRBD1 is a possible D gene (6 bases). The V gene's germline CDR1 is DFQATT and CDR2 SNEGSKA (reference sequence). The CDR3 covers 13 residues. Trimming cost V 1 base and J 9 bases, with 15 bases left between them. The CDR3 region is CSARARTAYKAFF. The DNA of the CDR3 is TGCAGTGCTAGAGCCCGGACAGCGTACAAAGCTTTCTTT.

This clonotype was seen a few times. V is TRBV5-4 and J is TRBJ2-2; D might be TRBD1 or TRBD2, each matching 5 bases. Germline loops: CDR1 SGHNT, CDR2 YYREEE (reference sequence). The length of the CDR3 is 15 residues. V shed 4 bases and J shed 6 bases, with 16 bases lying between them. In nucleotides, the CDR3 is TGTGCCAGCAGCCGGGACCCAGCGGATCCCGGGGAGCTGTTTTTT. This sequence encodes CASSRDPADPGELFF.

This clonotype was seen many times. CDR3: CATKAGENTEAFF. The CDR3 DNA reads TGTGCCACCAAAGCCGGAGAGAACACTGAAGCTTTCTTT. J is TRBJ1-1 and V is TRBV15; unclear D gene. The germline CDR1 and CDR2 sequences are LNHNV and YYDKDF (reference sequence). The CDR3 extends over 13 amino acids. V was shortened by 7 bases and J by 1 base, with 10 bases between the two germline ends.

This clonotype was counted many times. The chain uses TRBV7-8 and TRBJ2-7; 7 bases are a match to TRBD2. CDR3 size: 13 residues. The V gene end was trimmed by 5 bases and the J gene end by 6 bases; junction bases not matched to a gene: 7. Germline loops: CDR1 SGHVS, CDR2 FQNEAQ. The CDR3 reads CASSPRTSGEQYF. The CDR3 DNA follows: TGTGCCAGCAGCCCTCGGACTAGTGGCGAGCAGTACTTC.

This clonotype was counted many times. This chain connects TRBV9 to TRBJ1-2; D is unresolved. The CDR3 is 13 amino acids. The V and J ends lost 6 bases and 8 bases respectively, with 17 bases between them. Germline CDR1 is SGDLS and CDR2 is YYNGEE. CDR3 sequence (DNA): TGTGCCAGCAACAAGGGCCTAAAAAAGGGCTACACCTTC. It encodes CASNKGLKKGYTF.

This clonotype was observed many times. The chain combines TRBV18 with TRBJ2-1, with 14 bases identical to TRBD2. CDR1 is KGHSH, CDR2 LQKENI, per germline. The length of the CDR3 is 15 residues. Germline trimming cut 5 bases from V and 8 bases from J; bases unmatched to any gene: 5. Here the CDR3 reads CASSAGTSGSYEQFF. The CDR3 DNA reads TGTGCCAGCTCAGCCGGGACTAGCGGGAGCTATGAGCAGTTCTTC.

The table lists this clonotype with many counts. The chain has TRBV20-1 and TRBJ2-7, with 8 bases lining up with TRBD1. Germline CDR1 DFQATT, CDR2 SNEGSKA (reference sequence). This CDR3 spans 14 amino acids. J was trimmed by 5 bases and V by 6 bases; bases with no gene match: 12. CDR3 region: CSAARGQGLDEQYF. The CDR3 DNA follows: TGCAGTGCCGCCCGTGGACAGGGATTGGACGAGCAGTACTTC.